Below are 8 T cell receptor beta chains sequenced from a single sample in a study of vaccination and CD4 T cells after COVID-19. Their antigen targets remain unknown. Noted treatment: roughly 11-day PBMC culture with coronavirus spike peptide pools or control peptides (ViraFEST assay). During the years 2011-2018, before the COVID-19 pandemic, the unexposed donor's CD4+ T cells were collected. An Oncomine TCR Beta short-read assay was used to sequence the DNA from cultured CD4+ T cells. TCRdb re-called the PCR reads with MiXCR, one entry per CDR3 protein. The table lists approximately 2,000 distinct CDR3 sequences, 15% to 20% of them singletons. The sample taken for sequencing was CD4+ T cells from blood, cultured in vitro. Source of these receptors: a human donor in good health.

The CDR3 DNA reads as TGTGCCAGCAGTGAACCCGACAGGGACTATGGCTACACCTTC. Translation: CASSEPDRDYGYTF. The chain joins TRBV2 to TRBJ1-2; 7 bases align to TRBD1. CDR3 length equals 14 residues. J gave up 3 bases and V 2 bases, and 3 bases lay outside the gene matches. CDR1 and CDR2 (germline): SNHLY, FYNNEI.

V and J are TRBV11-3 and TRBJ2-5; 9 nucleotides align to TRBD1. The V segment lost 5 bases and the J segment 4 bases; nucleotides outside the gene matches: 2. The CDR3 covers 13 residues. The germline V gene encodes CDR1 SGHNT and CDR2 YENEEA. This CDR3 reads CASSQDRGETQYF. The CDR3, as DNA: TGTGCCAGCAGCCAGGACAGGGGAGAGACCCAGTACTTC.

This chain uses TRBV25-1 with TRBJ1-4; no clear D. Germline values: CDR1 MGHDK, CDR2 SYGVNS. The ends were cut back, 5 bases at V and 4 bases at J, with 5 bases in the middle. There are 12 residues in the CDR3. CDR3 bases: TGTGCCAGCAGTCGGGGTAATGAAAAACTGTTTTTT. Its translation is CASSRGNEKLFF.

This clonotype has a handful of counts. The chain combines TRBV20-1 with TRBJ1-1; 7 bases are a match to TRBD1. CDR3 length: 13 residues. Per the germline V gene, CDR1 is DFQATT and CDR2 is SNEGSKA (reference sequence). Here the CDR3 reads CRETTGVDTEAFF. The DNA for the CDR3 is TGCAGGGAGACCACAGGGGTGGACACTGAAGCTTTCTTT.

The V and J genes are TRBV9 and TRBJ2-5; the match to TRBD2 covers 11 bases. From germline, CDR1 is SGDLS and CDR2 YYNGEE. The length of the CDR3 is 15 residues. The V and J ends lost 0 bases and 5 bases, in that order; junction bases with no gene match: 3. The CDR3 nucleotides read TGTGCCAGCAGCGTAGGCCTAGCGGGAGGCGAGACCCAGTACTTC. This sequence encodes CASSVGLAGGETQYF.

This clonotype showed up just a few times. The chain links TRBV12-3 or TRBV12-4 to TRBJ2-2; 11 nucleotides line up with TRBD1. The trim removed 6 bases at V and 7 bases at J, leaving 10 bases unmatched. The CDR3 is 16 residues long. CDR3 bases: TGTGCCAGCAGGCCCGGGACAGGGGGGGATAGCGGGGAGCTGTTTTTT. Translated, it gives CASRPGTGGDSGELFF.

This chain links TRBV7-9 with TRBJ2-1; D call uncertain. This CDR3 comprises 13 residues. CDR1 is SEHNR, CDR2 FQNEAQ, per germline (reference sequence). With 5 bases removed from V and 5 bases from J, the gap between germline ends came to 10 bases. The CDR3 DNA follows: TGTGCCAGCAGCGTCACTCAGAACAATGAGCAGTTCTTC. Translated, it gives CASSVTQNNEQFF.

This clonotype has just one count. The chain combines TRBV12-5 with TRBJ1-5; unclear D gene. The CDR3 has 17 residues. V lost 3 bases to trimming and J lost 3 bases, with 18 bases between them. In germline, CDR1 is LGHNT, CDR2 FRNRAP. The CDR3 nucleotides are TGTGCTAGTGGTTTTCTCAGAATCGATGAGGACAATCAGCCCCAGCATTTT. Amino acid sequence: CASGFLRIDEDNQPQHF.